This T cell receptor beta chain was captured by sequencing in a study of pediatric ulcerative colitis. This clone was detected only once. Profiled with immunoSEQ multiplex PCR; TCRdb holds only in-frame clones, not every one. The sample records 55,000 to 70,000 clones, 80% to 90% being singletons. Germline CDR1 is SGHNT and CDR2 is YYREEE (reference sequence). V lost 0 bases and J lost 1, with 11 bases in between. CDR3 length: 15 amino acids. The specimen was blood. The rearrangement uses TRBV5-4 and TRBJ2-7; tentatively, D is TRBD2 (6 bases). This TCR came from a boy younger than 18 who was a control in a study of pediatric ulcerative colitis. CDR3 coding DNA: TGTGCCAGCAGCTTGGCCCGGGACTCATCCTACGAGCAGTACTTC. Its protein is CASSLARDSSYEQYF.